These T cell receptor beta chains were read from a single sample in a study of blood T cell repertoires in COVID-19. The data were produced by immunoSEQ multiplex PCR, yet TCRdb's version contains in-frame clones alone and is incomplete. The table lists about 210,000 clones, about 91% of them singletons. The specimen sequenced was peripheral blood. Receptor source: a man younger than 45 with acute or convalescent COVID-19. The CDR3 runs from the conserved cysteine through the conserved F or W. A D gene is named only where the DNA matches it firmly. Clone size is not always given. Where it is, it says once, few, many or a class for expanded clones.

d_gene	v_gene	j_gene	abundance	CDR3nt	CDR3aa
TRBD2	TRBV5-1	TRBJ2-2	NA	TGCGCCAGCAGCTTGACGGGACTAGCGGGAGGGCCGAGCACCGGGGAGCTGTTTTTT	CASSLTGLAGGPSTGELFF
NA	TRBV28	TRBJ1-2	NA	TGTGCCAGCAGTTTATTAGGGGGCTATGGCTACACCTTC	CASSLLGGYGYTF
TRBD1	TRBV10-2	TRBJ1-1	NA	TGCGCCAGCATCCTTTCAGGGGGCACTGAAGCTTTCTTT	CASILSGGTEAFF
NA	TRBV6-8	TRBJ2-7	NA	TGTGCCAGCAGTTACCAGACCTACGAGCAGTACTTC	CASSYQTYEQYF
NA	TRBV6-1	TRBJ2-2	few	TGTGCCAGCAGTGAAGCGCAGGGGAGCACCGGGGAGCTGTTTTTT	CASSEAQGSTGELFF
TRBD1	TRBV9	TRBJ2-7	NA	TGTGCCAGCAGCGTAGATGGACAGGGGCAGTACGAGCAGTACTTC	CASSVDGQGQYEQYF
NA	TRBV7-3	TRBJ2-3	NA	TGTGCCAGCAGCTACTCGGGGGTGAGCACAGATACGCAGTATTTT	CASSYSGVSTDTQYF
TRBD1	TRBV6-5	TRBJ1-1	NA	TGTGCCAGCAGTATCGGACAGGAGAACACTGAAGCTTTCTTT	CASSIGQENTEAFF
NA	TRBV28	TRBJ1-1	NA	TGTGCCAGCAGACCGGACATTCGGAACACTGAAGCTTTCTTT	CASRPDIRNTEAFF
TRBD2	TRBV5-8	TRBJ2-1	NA	TGTGCCAGCACCACCTACTCTAGCGGGAGTTACAATGAGCAGTTCTTC	CASTTYSSGSYNEQFF
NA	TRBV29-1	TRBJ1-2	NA	TGCAGCGTTTGGGGTATTGGGGGGGTCGGTGGCTACACCTTC	CSVWGIGGVGGYTF
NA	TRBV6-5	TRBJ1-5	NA	TGTGCCAGCAGTTACTCGACATTCTGGCCCCAGCATTTT	CASSYSTFWPQHF
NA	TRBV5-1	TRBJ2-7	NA	TGCGCCAGCAGCTTGTCAAGCGGCTACGAGCAGTACTTC	CASSLSSGYEQYF
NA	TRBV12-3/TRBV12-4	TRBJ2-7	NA	TGTGCCAGCAGAAAGACTATCTCCTACGAGCAGTACTTC	CASRKTISYEQYF
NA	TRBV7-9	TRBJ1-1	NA	TGTGCCAGCAGCCTCCCGGACCACGGCGGGACTGAAGCTTTCTTT	CASSLPDHGGTEAFF
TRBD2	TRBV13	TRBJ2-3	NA	TGTGCCAGCAGCTCAAAGCGGGGGGGCGGCACAGATACGCAGTATTTT	CASSSKRGGGTDTQYF
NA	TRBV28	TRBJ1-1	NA	TGTGCCAGCAGACGTAGTTGGAACACTGAAGCTTTCTTT	CASRRSWNTEAFF
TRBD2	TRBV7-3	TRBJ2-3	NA	TGTGCCAGCAGCTTCTTAGCGGGAACCACAGATACGCAGTATTTT	CASSFLAGTTDTQYF
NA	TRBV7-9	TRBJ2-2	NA	TGTGCCAGCAGCTTAGCGCGGCCGACGAACACCGGGGAGCTGTTTTTT	CASSLARPTNTGELFF
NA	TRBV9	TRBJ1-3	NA	TGTGCCAGCAGCCCCAGACCTGTCGGGGACACCATATATTTT	CASSPRPVGDTIYF
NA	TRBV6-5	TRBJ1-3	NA	TGTGCCAGCAGTTCCCAATTAGAGGGAAACACCATATATTTT	CASSSQLEGNTIYF
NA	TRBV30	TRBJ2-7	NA	TGTGCCGGCGGCCCCACAGGACGGCGGCAGTACTTC	CAGGPTGRRQYF
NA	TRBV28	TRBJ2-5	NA	TGTGCCAGCAGTTTTCTTTCCCAAGAGACCCAGTACTTC	CASSFLSQETQYF
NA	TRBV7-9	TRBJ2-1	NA	TGTGCCAGCAGCTTAGAATTGAGCTTCCCATCCTACAATGAGCAGTTCTTC	CASSLELSFPSYNEQFF
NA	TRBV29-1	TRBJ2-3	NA	TGCAGCGTTCCGGTACGGGTCACAGATACGCAGTATTTT	CSVPVRVTDTQYF